This T cell receptor (beta chain) came from a study of blood T cell repertoires in COVID-19. Background on the study: Some COVID-19 samples were acute and others convalescent; all came from the United States, Italy and Spain. The cDNA or gDNA used as material had been derived from T cells, B-cell-depleted T cells, or PBMCs.

In the original analysis: For nucleated cells, counts were estimated from reference gene primer amplification. Sequenced by immunoSEQ multiplex PCR; TCRdb stores in-frame clones only, minus some. V and J calls and clone size follow that table, whereas D and trimming were derived from the DNA. Found here are 250,000 to 300,000 clones, roughly nine tenths of them singletons; the top ten hold 2.2%. Seattle's cohort entered during active infection and was followed longitudinally. Trimming shortened V by 0 bases and J by 10 bases, and 15 bases separated the two germline ends. The CDR3 is made up of 14 amino acids. Germline V gene lookup returns CDR1 MGHRA and CDR2 YSYEKL.

V is TRBV4-1 and J is TRBJ1-1, with D perhaps matching TRBD1 (5 bases). This receptor was identified in a woman under 40 with COVID-19, enrolled during active disease. Sequencing input: peripheral blood. This CDR3 reads CASSQEALGEVAFF. The CDR3, as DNA: TGCGCCAGCAGCCAAGAAGCCTTGGGGGAGGTAGCTTTCTTT.